Listed here are 4 T cell receptor beta chains from one sample, sequenced in a study of blood T cells in healthy people across ages. The authors ran a second PCR of about 6 to 11 cycles using a sample-barcoded 5' primer and a J-beta primer mix. TCRdb reprocessed the 5' RACE reads via MiXCR and lists one record per CDR3 protein. Of over 1.5 million distinct CDR3 sequences in the sample, roughly 52% were seen once. Input material: blood. Receptors originate from a woman aged 35 to 49 in good health.

V gene TRBV6-5 combines with J gene TRBJ2-5; weak D call: TRBD1 (5 bases). Germline V CDR1 and CDR2: MNHEY, SVGAGI. V was clipped by 5 bases and J by 3 bases, with 10 bases between them. The CDR3 has 13 amino acids. CDR3 sequence: CASSADSEETQYF. Written as DNA, the CDR3 is TGTGCCAGCAGTGCAGACAGTGAAGAGACCCAGTACTTC.

This clonotype was seen just once. The chain has TRBV5-4 and TRBJ1-2, with 7 bases lining up with TRBD1. Per the germline V gene, CDR1 is SGHNT and CDR2 is YYREEE (reference sequence). J was trimmed by 1 base and V by 3 bases; bases with no gene match: 6. The CDR3 totals 15 residues. The DNA for the CDR3 is TGTGCCAGCAGCTGGCCAGGGGGAATTAACTATGGCTACACCTTC. Translating it yields CASSWPGGINYGYTF.

CDR3 sequence reads: CASSDTRPVVFGSGANVLTF. The CDR3 nucleotides are TGTGCCAGCAGCGACACACGGCCCGTCGTTTTTGGCTCTGGGGCCAACGTCCTGACTTTC. The chain couples TRBV6-1 to TRBJ2-6; unclear D gene. Trimming cost V 6 bases and J 0 bases, with 24 bases left between them. The CDR3 loop spans 20 amino acids. CDR1 is MNHNS and CDR2 is SASEGT in the germline V gene.

This clonotype was detected a few times. The chain combines TRBV20-1 with TRBJ2-5; 7 positions match TRBD1. The CDR3 loop spans 14 amino acids. Germline V gene lookup returns CDR1 DFQATT and CDR2 SNEGSKA (reference sequence). Losses at the gene ends were 6 bases for V and 5 bases for J; bases not matched to a gene: 12. The CDR3 DNA sequence: TGCAGTGCAAGTAGGGGGCAGGGGATGGAGACCCAGTACTTC. Its translation: CSASRGQGMETQYF.